This T cell receptor (beta chain) came from a study of OX40 agonist ivuxolimab in advanced cancers. Some background on the complete study: Ivuxolimab, which targeted the costimulatory receptor OX40 (CD134), was an agonistic, fully human IgG2 monoclonal antibody. In the dose-escalation cohort, 82.7% of patients were male, and the mean age was around 60 years, with a range of about 23 to 85. The paper covers the monotherapy dose-escalation part of the phase I ivuxolimab trial, which included N = 52 patients. Partial responses were achieved by three dose-escalation patients, of whom one had hepatocellular carcinoma and two had cutaneous melanoma. Prior anti-PD-1, anti-PD-L1 or anti-CTLA-4 therapy was permitted, and approximately 42% of dose-escalation patients had received checkpoint inhibitors. Peripheral TCRbeta sequencing was intended to test whether TCR sequence diversity was altered and clonal T-cell expansion was caused by ivuxolimab. Intravenous ivuxolimab was administered to patients every 2 weeks at six dose levels: 0.01, 0.1, 0.3, 1.5, 3 and 10 mg/kg. Of the roughly 51 patients in dose escalation, around 20 had hepatocellular carcinoma, some 15 had melanoma, 9 had renal cell carcinoma and 9 had head and neck cancer. The paper's findings and limits, for the study overall: Antigen specificity was not determined for the clonally expanded peripheral T cells. Clonal expansion of both CD4+ and CD8+ blood T cells was observed from baseline to week 6 at doses 0.1 to 3.0 mg/kg. After ivuxolimab, more expanded clones were found on average in CD8+ T cells than in CD4+ T cells. Low levels of normalized T-cell clonal expansion were also seen in some patients who did not respond. In the 0.1-3.0 mg/kg groups, partial responders had among the lowest normalized peripheral clonal expansion, particularly in CD8+ T cells.

To sequence the TCRbeta CDR3 region, genomic DNA was isolated from the sorted cells. The immunoSEQ Assay was used to sequence the TCRbeta CDR3 regions. Sourced from immuneACCESS, this table was stored by TCRdb with only in-frame sequences that have V and J called. A share of the clones is absent; for the studies checked, an unresolved V gene accounts for under half, and the remainder has no known explanation. The sample has under 50,000 clones on record, roughly 79% of them singletons. Approximately 7.9% of the sample comes from the top ten. The germline V gene (reference sequence) supplies CDR1 SEHNR and CDR2 FQNEAQ. The CDR3, from cysteine to phenylalanine, totals 17 residues. The CDR3 DNA has 51 bases and is translated from base 1. The V and J ends are trimmed by 2 bases and 5 bases, leaving 21 bases between them. Note on this clone: The antigen it recognizes is unknown. No quality values exist for individual bases; no much larger clone is one base distant.

Patients with a history of autoimmune disease or receiving systemic immunosuppression were excluded from the trial. Peripheral blood for TCR sequencing was drawn from every dose cohort at baseline, at cycle 4 day 1 and at cycle 7 day 1. The samples were drawn from a first-in-human, open-label, multicenter phase I dose-escalation trial of ivuxolimab. The trial enrolled adults with locally advanced or metastatic head and neck squamous cell, hepatocellular, melanoma or renal cell carcinoma. Before TCR sequencing, CD4+ T cells and CD8+ T cells from peripheral blood were sorted into separate populations.

The TCR comes from an adult with an advanced solid tumor such as melanoma, head and neck, liver or kidney cancer. This specimen was CD4+ or CD8+ T cells sorted from blood, taken in a trial of the OX40 agonist ivuxolimab. The V gene is TRBV7-9 and the J gene is TRBJ2-5; the D gene is perhaps TRBD2, on 6 matching bases. The nucleotides read TGTGCCAGCAGCTTACTTGGCCGGGAGTGGGGACGGGAGACCCAGTACTTC. The resulting protein is CASSLLGREWGRETQYF.